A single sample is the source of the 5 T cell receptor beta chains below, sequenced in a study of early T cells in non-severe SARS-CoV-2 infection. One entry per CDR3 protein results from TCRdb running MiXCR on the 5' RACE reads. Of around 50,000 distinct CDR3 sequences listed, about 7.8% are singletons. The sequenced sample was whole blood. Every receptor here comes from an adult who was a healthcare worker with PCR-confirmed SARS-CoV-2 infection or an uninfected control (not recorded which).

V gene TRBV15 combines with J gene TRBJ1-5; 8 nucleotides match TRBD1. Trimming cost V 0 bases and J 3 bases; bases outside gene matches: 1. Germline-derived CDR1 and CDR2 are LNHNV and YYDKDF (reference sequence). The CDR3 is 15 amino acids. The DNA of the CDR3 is TGTGCCACCAGCAGAGACAGGGGGCACAATCAGCCCCAGCATTTT. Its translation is CATSRDRGHNQPQHF.

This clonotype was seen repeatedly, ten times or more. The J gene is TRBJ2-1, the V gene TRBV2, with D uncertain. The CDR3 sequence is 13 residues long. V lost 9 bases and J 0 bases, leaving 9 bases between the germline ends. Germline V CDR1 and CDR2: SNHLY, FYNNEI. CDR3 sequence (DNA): TGTGCCAGTGCGTTTTCCTCCTACAATGAGCAGTTCTTC. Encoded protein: CASAFSSYNEQFF. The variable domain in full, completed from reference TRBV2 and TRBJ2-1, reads EPEVTQTPSHQVTQMGQEVILRCVPISNHLYFYWYRQILGQKVEFLVSFYNNEISEKSEIFDDQFSVERPDGSNFTLKIRSTKLEDSAMYFCASAFSSYNEQFFGPGTRLTVL.

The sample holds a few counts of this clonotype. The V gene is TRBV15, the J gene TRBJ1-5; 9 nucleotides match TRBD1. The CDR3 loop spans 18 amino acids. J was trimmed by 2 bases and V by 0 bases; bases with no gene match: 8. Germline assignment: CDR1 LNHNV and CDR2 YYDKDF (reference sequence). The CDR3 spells CATSRDWGRTGGNQPQHF. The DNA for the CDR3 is TGTGCCACCAGCAGAGATTGGGGCCGGACAGGGGGCAATCAGCCCCAGCATTTT. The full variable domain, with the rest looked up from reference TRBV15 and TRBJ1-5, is DAMVIQNPRYQVTQFGKPVTLSCSQTLNHNVMYWYQQKSSQAPKLLFHYYDKDFNNEADTPDNFQSRRPNTSFCFLDIRSPGLGDTAMYLCATSRDWGRTGGNQPQHFGDGTRLSIL.

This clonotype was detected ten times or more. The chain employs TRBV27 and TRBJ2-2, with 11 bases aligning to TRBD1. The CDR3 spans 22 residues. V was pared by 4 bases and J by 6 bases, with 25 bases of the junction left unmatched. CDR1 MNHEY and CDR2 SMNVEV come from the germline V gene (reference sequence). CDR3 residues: CASSSPPLGQGAPIKAAGELFF. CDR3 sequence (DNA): TGTGCCAGCAGTTCGCCCCCCCTTGGACAGGGGGCTCCAATAAAAGCCGCCGGGGAGCTGTTTTTT.

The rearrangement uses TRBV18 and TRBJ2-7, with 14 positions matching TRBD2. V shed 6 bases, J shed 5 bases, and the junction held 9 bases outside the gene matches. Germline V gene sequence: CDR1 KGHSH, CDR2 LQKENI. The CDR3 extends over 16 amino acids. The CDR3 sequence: CASSLLTSGGANEQYF. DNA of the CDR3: TGTGCCAGCTCCCTCCTGACTAGCGGGGGGGCCAACGAGCAGTACTTC.